This entry describes one T cell receptor (beta chain). Antigen: not known. This sample includes further DNA sequences coding for the same CDR3. The PCR made use of 60 Vbeta and 13 Jbeta primers. TCRdb keeps only in-frame clones here, not all; method: immunoSEQ multiplex PCR. This table holds 100,000 to 150,000 clones. This sample was included in a study of cytomegalovirus exposure and HLA in healthy donors. Regarding the study as a whole: Associated with cytomegalovirus, according to the listing, were 164 TCR beta chains.

This CDR3 is 14 amino acids long. Germline V lookup: CDR1 MNHNS, CDR2 SASEGT. V dropped 6 bases and J dropped 11 bases, with 22 bases sitting between them. Every donor was a healthy person donating bone marrow. The sequenced sample was PBMCs. This receptor was obtained from a man in his forties or fifties in good health and CMV-seronegative. The chain couples TRBV6-1 to TRBJ1-1; a possible D gene is TRBD1 (6 bases). The chain's CDR3 is CASSEYWTAGEAFF. The DNA of the CDR3 is TGTGCCAGCAGCGAATACTGGACAGCCGGTGAGGCTTTCTTT.